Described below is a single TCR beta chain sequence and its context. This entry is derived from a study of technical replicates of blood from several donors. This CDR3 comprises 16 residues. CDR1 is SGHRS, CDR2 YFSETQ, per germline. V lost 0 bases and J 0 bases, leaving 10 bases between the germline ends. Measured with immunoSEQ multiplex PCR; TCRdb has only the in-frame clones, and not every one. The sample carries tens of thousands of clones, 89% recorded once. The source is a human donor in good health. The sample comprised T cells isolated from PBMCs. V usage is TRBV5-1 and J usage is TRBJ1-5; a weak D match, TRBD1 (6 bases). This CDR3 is CASSLGTEYSNQPQHF. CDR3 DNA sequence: TGCGCCAGCAGCTTGGGGACAGAGTATAGCAATCAGCCCCAGCATTTT. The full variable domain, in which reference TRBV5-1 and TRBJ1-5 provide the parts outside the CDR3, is KAGVTQTPRYLIKTRGQQVTLSCSPISGHRSVSWYQQTPGQGLQFLFEYFSETQRNKGNFPGRFSGRQFSNSRSEMNVSTLELGDSALYLCASSLGTEYSNQPQHFGDGTRLSIL.